This TCR beta chain is drawn from a study of blood T cell repertoires in COVID-19. Study in general: Specimens from acute and convalescent COVID-19 originated in the United States, Italy and Spain. From T cells, B-cell-depleted T cells, or PBMCs came the material, which was cDNA or gDNA.

Original data processing: Reference gene primers were amplified, and this amplification served to estimate nucleated cell counts. Some clones are missing from TCRdb's copy, which holds only in-frame ones; the method was immunoSEQ multiplex PCR. That table supplies the V and J calls and clone size; D and trimming were determined from the DNA. Seen here are 90,000 to 120,000 clones, around 88% observed once, and the top ten hold 5.5% to 8%. The material sequenced was peripheral blood. The sequence was obtained from a man aged 45-65 years with active or convalescent COVID-19.

This CDR3 reads CASSLGLAGAGGELFF. The CDR3 DNA reads as TGTGCCAGCAGCTTGGGGCTAGCGGGAGCGGGCGGGGAGCTGTTTTTT. The rearrangement joins TRBV5-4 to TRBJ2-2; 10 positions agree with TRBD2. V shed 0 bases and J 7 bases; nucleotides not matched to a gene: 6. Looked up from germline, CDR1 is SGHNT and CDR2 is YYREEE (reference sequence). This CDR3 region has 16 residues.